Below, 26 T cell receptor beta chains from the same sample are listed, as sequenced in a study of shared clonotypes between healthy human individuals. Using immunoSEQ multiplex PCR, the repertoire was profiled, and TCRdb retains in-frame clones only, with some absent. The table shows about 470,000 clones, with 70% to 80% occurring only once. The material sequenced was PBMCs. These TCRs come from a woman aged 40-49 years in good health. Some clones in this sample may be carry-over from other donors' samples.

Only a few counts were recorded for this clone. The rearrangement links TRBV6-1 to TRBJ1-2, with 9 bases matching TRBD1. V shed 4 bases, J shed 8 bases, and the junction held 5 bases outside the gene matches. CDR3 length equals 13 residues. Germline V gene lookup returns CDR1 MNHNS and CDR2 SASEGT. The CDR3 region is CASSVQGARGYTF. CDR3 in DNA: TGTGCCAGCAGTGTACAGGGGGCGCGGGGCTACACCTTC.

The rearrangement links TRBV5-1 to TRBJ2-7, with 7 nucleotides matching TRBD1. The V gene's germline CDR1 is SGHRS and CDR2 YFSETQ. The CDR3 length is 14 residues. J gave up 4 bases and V 4 bases, and 8 bases lay outside the gene matches. CDR3 region: CASSPGQQRYEQYF. CDR3 nucleotides: TGCGCCAGCAGCCCGGGACAGCAAAGGTACGAGCAGTACTTC.

This chain joins TRBV9 and TRBJ2-1; possibly TRBD2 for D (6 bases). The CDR3 covers 16 residues. Trimming stripped 2 bases from V and 3 bases from J, with 15 bases between. Germline V gene sequence: CDR1 SGDLS, CDR2 YYNGEE. The DNA of the CDR3 is TGTGCCAGCAGCGTGAGCGGGCTGAATTACTACAATGAGCAGTTCTTC. Translation gives CASSVSGLNYYNEQFF.

The chain links TRBV7-9 to TRBJ1-6; D perhaps matches TRBD1 (5 bases). Per the germline V gene, CDR1 is SEHNR and CDR2 is FQNEAQ (reference sequence). V shed 0 bases and J shed 0 bases, with 9 bases lying between them. This CDR3 region has 17 residues. CDR3: CASSLAGGSSYNSPLHF. DNA for the CDR3: TGTGCCAGCAGCTTAGCTGGGGGAAGCTCCTATAATTCACCCCTCCACTTT.

This clone was seen ten or more times. This chain connects TRBV5-6 to TRBJ1-5; possibly TRBD1 for D (6 bases). V dropped 3 bases and J dropped 0 bases, with 10 bases sitting between them. This CDR3 is built from 15 residues. Germline lookup yields CDR1 SGHDT and CDR2 YYEEEE. The CDR3 spells CASSSQGYSNQPQHF. CDR3 DNA sequence: TGTGCCAGCAGCTCTCAGGGGTATAGCAATCAGCCCCAGCATTTT.

This clone was seen a few times. The rearrangement joins TRBV5-1 to TRBJ2-3; weak D call: TRBD2 (6 bases). Per the germline V gene, CDR1 is SGHRS and CDR2 is YFSETQ. Trimming removed 5 bases at V and 2 bases at J, with 15 bases between. The CDR3 length is 15 residues. The CDR3 sequence: CASREVADITDTQYF. CDR3 nucleotides: TGCGCCAGCAGGGAAGTAGCGGACATCACAGATACGCAGTATTTT.

This clone was seen repeatedly, ten times or more. V is TRBV4-3 and J is TRBJ2-2, with D perhaps matching TRBD1 (5 bases). V dropped 0 bases and J dropped 0 bases, with 8 bases sitting between them. Germline V gives CDR1 LGHNA, CDR2 YSLEER. CDR3 length equals 16 residues. The CDR3: CASSQEVQANTGELFF. CDR3 in DNA: TGCGCCAGCAGCCAAGAGGTACAGGCGAACACCGGGGAGCTGTTTTTT.

The chain carries TRBV29-1 and TRBJ2-7; 12 bases are a match to TRBD2. The CDR3 is made up of 15 amino acids. The germline CDR1 and CDR2 sequences are SQVTM and ANQGSEA. The ends lost 4 bases at V and 5 bases at J; junction bases unmatched: 9. Here the CDR3 reads CSVVGWTSGVDEQYF. For the CDR3, the DNA is TGCAGCGTTGTGGGGTGGACTAGCGGGGTCGACGAGCAGTACTTC.

This clone occurred once. V gene TRBV14 combines with J gene TRBJ2-5; D call uncertain. Germline V gene sequence: CDR1 SGHDN, CDR2 FVKESK. Trimming cost V 0 bases and J 6 bases, with 5 bases left between them. This CDR3 is 12 amino acids long. This chain's CDR3 is CASSQDWKTQYF. CDR3 DNA sequence: TGTGCCAGCAGCCAAGATTGGAAGACCCAGTACTTC. The full variable domain, in which reference TRBV14 and TRBJ2-5 provide the parts outside the CDR3, is EAGVTQFPSHSVIEKGQTVTLRCDPISGHDNLYWYRRVMGKEIKFLLHFVKESKQDESGMPNNRFLAERTGGTYSTLKVQPAELEDSGVYFCASSQDWKTQYFGPGTRLLVL.

J is TRBJ1-1 and V is TRBV5-6; 10 bases are a match to TRBD1. Per the germline V gene, CDR1 is SGHDT and CDR2 is YYEEEE. V gave up 4 bases and J gave up 2 bases; unmatched junction bases: 5. The length of the CDR3 is 15 residues. The DNA for the CDR3 is TGTGCCAGCAGCGCCGCGACAGGGGGCAACACTGAAGCTTTCTTT. Amino acid sequence: CASSAATGGNTEAFF.

This chain connects TRBV15 to TRBJ2-1; D remains ambiguous. The germline gives CDR1 LNHNV, CDR2 YYDKDF (reference sequence). Deletions cut 1 base from V and 4 bases from J, with 8 bases between. This CDR3 contains 14 residues. The CDR3 DNA sequence: TGTGCCACCAGCAGAGGGGCAGCTTACAATGAGCAGTTCTTC. Residues: CATSRGAAYNEQFF.

V usage is TRBV27 and J usage is TRBJ2-7; 7 bases fit TRBD1. Losses at the gene ends were 6 bases for V and 2 bases for J; bases not matched to a gene: 16. This CDR3 spans 17 amino acids. Germline CDR1 reads MNHEY; CDR2 reads SMNVEV (reference sequence). CDR3 in amino acids: CASSSLPGQQAPYEQYF. The CDR3 nucleotides are TGTGCCAGCAGCAGCCTCCCGGGACAGCAAGCTCCCTACGAGCAGTACTTC.

The chain combines TRBV7-6 with TRBJ2-7; D might be TRBD2 (5 bases). This CDR3 contains 13 residues. Trimming cost V 5 bases and J 2 bases, with 10 bases left between them. Germline-derived CDR1 and CDR2 are SGHVS and FNYEAQ. In DNA, the CDR3 is TGTGCCAGCAGCCCGCGAGCGGCCTACGAGCAGTACTTC. Its translation is CASSPRAAYEQYF.

The V and J genes are TRBV5-1 and TRBJ2-7; either TRBD1 or TRBD2 may fit D (5 bases each). The CDR3 has 15 amino acids. The V gene's germline CDR1 is SGHRS and CDR2 YFSETQ. V lost 1 base and J lost 4, with 15 bases in between. The CDR3 coding sequence is TGCGCCAGCAGCTTGAGTCCCGGGGCCCCTTACGAGCAGTACTTC. Its protein product is CASSLSPGAPYEQYF.

The chain couples TRBV23-1 to TRBJ1-5; D not resolved. TRBV23-1 is identified as an open reading frame with a role that is uncertain. The CDR3 contains 15 residues. Trimming left V 0 bases short and J 3 bases short, with 9 bases between. The chain's CDR3 is CASSQSIQTNQPQHF. For the CDR3, the DNA is TGCGCCAGCAGTCAATCGATCCAGACCAATCAGCCCCAGCATTTT.

The chain is built from TRBV19 and TRBJ2-7; tentative D call: TRBD2 (8 bases). This CDR3 spans 16 amino acids. Germline CDR1 is LNHDA and CDR2 is SQIVND (reference sequence). V dropped 4 bases and J dropped 0 bases, with 16 bases sitting between them. The CDR3 DNA reads as TGTGCCAGTAGTAGGACAGGCGGGAGGAGCTCCTACGAGCAGTACTTC. Protein product: CASSRTGGRSSYEQYF.

J is TRBJ2-5 and V is TRBV20-1, with D uncertain. The CDR3 is made up of 10 amino acids. Germline V gene lookup returns CDR1 DFQATT and CDR2 SNEGSKA (reference sequence). The CDR3 protein is CRPRRETQYF. Written as DNA, the CDR3 is TGCAGGCCCAGGCGGGAGACCCAGTACTTC.

This chain joins TRBV7-3 and TRBJ2-6, with 8 bases fitting TRBD2. Trimming removed 2 bases from V and 4 bases from J; junction bases left unmatched: 10. Germline V gene data show CDR1 as SGHTA and CDR2 as FQGTGA. The CDR3 is made up of 18 amino acids. CDR3 loop: CASSLFPGGPYGANVLTF. The CDR3, as DNA: TGTGCCAGCAGCTTATTTCCGGGAGGGCCTTACGGGGCCAACGTCCTGACTTTC.

The chain is built from TRBV6-4 and TRBJ1-1, with 9 bases identical to TRBD1. The CDR3 totals 15 residues. The V segment lost 4 bases and the J segment 3 bases; nucleotides outside the gene matches: 6. Germline-derived CDR1 and CDR2 are MRHNA and SNTAGT. DNA for the CDR3: TGTGCCAGCAGTGCTTCGGGGACAGGGTACACTGAAGCTTTCTTT. This translates into CASSASGTGYTEAFF.

The sample holds one count of this clone. CDR3 coding DNA: TGTGCCAGCAGGGAGGGGGATGCAACTAATGAAAAACTGTTTTTT. The encoded protein is CASREGDATNEKLFF. The chain recombines TRBV2 with TRBJ1-4, with D possibly being TRBD1 (6 bases). CDR1 and CDR2 (germline): SNHLY, FYNNEI. The CDR3 loop spans 15 amino acids. Between the trimmed V and J ends, which lost 6 bases and 0 bases, there was a span of 11 bases.

The CDR3 coding sequence is TGTGCCAGCAGGGGGGCGGGACCACACTACGAGCAGTACTTC. It yields the protein CASRGAGPHYEQYF. The chain couples TRBV6-1 to TRBJ2-5, with D possibly being TRBD1 or TRBD2 (6 bases each). The last part of the DNA fits TRBJ2-7 better; the J call may be wrong. This CDR3 has 14 residues. Germline V gene sequence: CDR1 MNHNS, CDR2 SASEGT.

The V and J genes are TRBV18 and TRBJ1-1; maybe TRBD1 (5 bases). Germline assignment: CDR1 KGHSH and CDR2 LQKENI. The CDR3 totals 14 residues. V lost 2 bases, J lost 3 bases, and 10 bases lay in between. The CDR3 region is CASSPGGVDTEAFF. The CDR3 nucleotides are TGTGCCAGCTCACCAGGGGGGGTAGACACTGAAGCTTTCTTT.

This chain connects TRBV28 to TRBJ2-7; 8 nucleotides match TRBD1. The junction had 8 bases not matched to a gene; V was cut back by 8 bases and J by 2 bases. Germline CDR1 and CDR2: MDHEN and SYDVKM. The CDR3 runs 14 residues. CDR3 sequence (DNA): TGTGCCAGCCTTGGGACAGGCTATACCTACGAGCAGTACTTC. Its protein is CASLGTGYTYEQYF. The whole variable domain, filled in from reference TRBV28 and TRBJ2-7, reads DVKVTQSSRYLVKRTGEKVFLECVQDMDHENMFWYRQDPGLGLRLIYFSYDVKMKEKGDIPEGYSVSREKKERFSLILESASTNQTSMYLCASLGTGYTYEQYFGPGTRLTVT.

The genes are TRBV4-3 and TRBJ2-1; 8 nucleotides line up with TRBD2. J lost 9 bases, V lost 4 bases, and 17 bases had no gene match. CDR1 and CDR2 from the germline V gene are LGHNA and YSLEER. The CDR3 covers 17 residues. CDR3 DNA sequence: TGCGCCAGCAGCCGACAGACTAGCGATCGACATGTTGGTGAGCAGTTCTTC. It specifies CASSRQTSDRHVGEQFF.

The V gene is TRBV5-1, the J gene TRBJ2-2, with 7 bases fitting TRBD2. The CDR3 runs 15 residues. V shed 6 bases, J shed 1 base, and the junction held 6 bases outside the gene matches. Germline V gene lookup returns CDR1 SGHRS and CDR2 YFSETQ. This CDR3 is CASTPGGMNTGELFF. The CDR3 DNA follows: TGCGCCAGCACCCCGGGGGGAATGAACACCGGGGAGCTGTTTTTT.

This chain links TRBV7-8 with TRBJ2-2, with 11 positions matching TRBD2. The CDR3 totals 16 residues. Germline V lookup: CDR1 SGHVS, CDR2 FQNEAQ. V dropped 5 bases and J dropped 3; count of bases not matched to a gene: 5. The DNA for the CDR3 is TGTGCCAGCAGCATACTAGCGGGGGAAGACACCGGGGAGCTGTTTTTT. It specifies CASSILAGEDTGELFF.